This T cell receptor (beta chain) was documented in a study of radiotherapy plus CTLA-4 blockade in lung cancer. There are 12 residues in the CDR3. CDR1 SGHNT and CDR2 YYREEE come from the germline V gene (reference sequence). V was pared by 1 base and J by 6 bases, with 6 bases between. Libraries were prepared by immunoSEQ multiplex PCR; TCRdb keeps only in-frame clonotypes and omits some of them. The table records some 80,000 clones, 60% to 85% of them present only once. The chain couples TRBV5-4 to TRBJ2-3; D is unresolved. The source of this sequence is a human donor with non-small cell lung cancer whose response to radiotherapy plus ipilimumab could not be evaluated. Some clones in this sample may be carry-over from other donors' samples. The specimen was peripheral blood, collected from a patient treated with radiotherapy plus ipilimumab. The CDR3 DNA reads TGTGCCAGCAGCTTGCAAGAGGATACGCAGTATTTT. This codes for CASSLQEDTQYF.